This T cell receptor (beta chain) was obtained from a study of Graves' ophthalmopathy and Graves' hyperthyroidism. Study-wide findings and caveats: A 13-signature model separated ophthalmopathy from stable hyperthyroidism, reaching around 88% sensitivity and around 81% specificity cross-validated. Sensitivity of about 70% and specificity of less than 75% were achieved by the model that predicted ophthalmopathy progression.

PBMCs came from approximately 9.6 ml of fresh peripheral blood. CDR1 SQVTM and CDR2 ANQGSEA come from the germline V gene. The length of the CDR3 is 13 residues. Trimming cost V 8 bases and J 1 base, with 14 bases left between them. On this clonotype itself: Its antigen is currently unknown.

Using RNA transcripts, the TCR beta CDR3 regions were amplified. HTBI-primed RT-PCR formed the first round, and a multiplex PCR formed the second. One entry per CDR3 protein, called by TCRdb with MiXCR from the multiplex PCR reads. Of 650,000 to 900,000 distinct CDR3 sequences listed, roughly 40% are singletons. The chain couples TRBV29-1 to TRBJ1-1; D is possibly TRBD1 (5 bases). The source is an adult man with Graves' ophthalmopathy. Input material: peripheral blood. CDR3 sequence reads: CSKPGRGNTEAFF. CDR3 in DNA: TGCAGCAAGCCAGGGAGAGGGAACACTGAAGCTTTCTTT.